This T cell receptor beta chain was profiled in a study of blood T cells in healthy people across ages. Study findings and constraints: Whereas aged donors had fewer naive CD4+ cells, long-lived donors had more of them and higher diversity.

Alongside a J-beta primer mix, a sample-barcoded 5' primer served in a second PCR lasting about 7 to 11 cycles. Each of the samples gave a minimum of 2.5 million paired-end reads that contained CDR3. Via MiXCR, TCRdb re-called the 5' RACE reads, giving one row per CDR3 protein. The sample yields 650,000 to 1,000,000 distinct CDR3 sequences, under 40% seen once. A minimum of 6.5 million PBMCs was isolated per sample. Total RNA, at least 5 micrograms per sample, was extracted from PBMCs. With respect to this clonotype: What it binds is unknown.

After removal of 4 bases from V and 11 bases from J, the junction contained 24 bases not matched to a gene. From germline, CDR1 is SGHRS and CDR2 YFSETQ. The CDR3 totals 18 residues. The sample was blood. The gene calls are TRBV5-1 and TRBJ2-5; 9 bases line up with TRBD1. This sequence was found in a man between 18 and 29 years old in good health. The CDR3 here is CASSPPHPGTGSNSEQYF. For the CDR3, the DNA is TGCGCCAGCAGCCCCCCACACCCCGGGACAGGGAGTAATAGTGAGCAGTACTTC.